Presented here are 14 T cell receptor beta chains from one specimen sequenced in a study of long-term antiretroviral therapy in people with HIV. Samples were assayed with immunoSEQ v3.0 at survey level. Here immunoSEQ multiplex PCR was the method, and the copy in TCRdb shows in-frame clones only, minus some. The data contain approximately 15,000 clones, roughly 91% of them singletons. Here the sequenced sample was unsorted PBMCs, taken 6.9 years after starting antiretroviral therapy. The receptors derive from a man between 45 and 60 years old with HIV.

The chain combines TRBV14 with TRBJ2-5; no reliable D call. CDR1 and CDR2 from the germline V gene are SGHDN and FVKESK. V lost 1 base and J lost 1, with 13 bases in between. The CDR3 has 16 amino acids. CDR3 residues: CASSQGVFASQETQYF. CDR3 sequence (DNA): TGTGCCAGCAGCCAAGGGGTTTTCGCTAGCCAAGAGACCCAGTACTTC.

The chain joins TRBV7-3 to TRBJ2-1; 14 positions match TRBD2. The germline V gene encodes CDR1 SGHTA and CDR2 FQGTGA. The CDR3 runs to 14 residues. V dropped 4 bases and J dropped 15; count of bases not matched to a gene: 8. The CDR3 coding sequence is TGTGCCAGCAGCTCGGGACTAGCGGGAGAGAGGCGGTTCTTC. This translates into CASSSGLAGERRFF.

The chain combines TRBV11-2 with TRBJ1-2, with 7 nucleotides matching TRBD1. Trimming took 4 bases from V and 6 from J; bases not matched to a gene: 14. CDR1 and CDR2 (germline): SGHAT, FQNNGV. The CDR3 is 16 residues long. The CDR3 loop reads CASSSPGTVVRDGYTF. The CDR3 DNA sequence: TGTGCCAGCAGCTCACCCGGGACAGTGGTTAGGGATGGCTACACCTTC.

The chain carries TRBV29-1 and TRBJ1-1; 8 bases agree with TRBD1. CDR1 and CDR2 from the germline V gene are SQVTM and ANQGSEA. CDR3 length: 11 amino acids. Trimming removed 5 bases from V and 7 bases from J; junction bases left unmatched: 3. The CDR3: CSVLGTGEAFF. The CDR3 nucleotides are TGCAGCGTTTTAGGGACAGGTGAAGCTTTCTTT.

This clone was detected once. V gene TRBV27 combines with J gene TRBJ2-1; 11 positions agree with TRBD2. V trimming: 5 bases; J trimming: 1 base; junction bases outside the gene matches: 1. CDR1 MNHEY and CDR2 SMNVEV come from the germline V gene (reference sequence). This CDR3 is built from 15 residues. The CDR3 region is CASSRTSGSYNEQFF. CDR3 nucleotides: TGTGCCAGCAGTAGGACTAGCGGGTCCTACAATGAGCAGTTCTTC.

The CDR3 spells CASSLGTTLYNEQFF. In DNA form, the CDR3 reads TGTGCCAGCAGCCTTGGGACTACCCTATACAATGAGCAGTTCTTC. The rearrangement uses TRBV11-3 and TRBJ2-1, with 7 bases matching TRBD2. V trimming: 5 bases; J trimming: 4 bases; junction bases outside the gene matches: 8. The CDR3 sequence is 15 residues long. Germline V lookup: CDR1 SGHNT, CDR2 YENEEA.

J is TRBJ2-3 and V is TRBV5-1; TRBD1 agrees at 8 bases. The junction had 4 bases not matched to a gene; V was cut back by 0 bases and J by 1 base. This CDR3 contains 16 residues. CDR1 SGHRS and CDR2 YFSETQ come from the germline V gene. The CDR3 coding sequence is TGCGCCAGCAGCTTGGGTGGACAGGGAGGCACAGATACGCAGTATTTT. Its protein is CASSLGGQGGTDTQYF.

The CDR3 here is CASSQGAGGGETQYF. CDR3 nucleotides: TGTGCCAGCAGCCAAGGTGCGGGAGGGGGGGAGACCCAGTACTTC. This rearrangement joins TRBV4-2 to TRBJ2-5, with 9 nucleotides matching TRBD2. The CDR3 has 15 residues. The J segment lost 5 bases and the V segment lost 1 base, leaving 5 bases of the junction unmatched. Germline values: CDR1 LGHNA, CDR2 YNFKEQ.

This chain links TRBV28 with TRBJ2-3; a possible D gene is TRBD1 (6 bases). Trimming cost V 2 bases and J 2 bases, with 8 bases left between them. Germline lookup yields CDR1 MDHEN and CDR2 SYDVKM. CDR3 length: 14 amino acids. For the CDR3, the DNA is TGTGCCAGCAGTTTAAACAGGGTCACAGATACGCAGTATTTT. The encoded protein is CASSLNRVTDTQYF.

This rearrangement joins TRBV28 to TRBJ2-1; 12 positions match TRBD1. In germline, CDR1 is MDHEN, CDR2 SYDVKM. This CDR3 has 17 amino acids. J was trimmed by 6 bases and V by 8 bases; bases with no gene match: 14. CDR3 sequence reads: CASLSLPGQGATNEQFF. The CDR3 DNA reads TGTGCCAGCCTTTCTCTTCCGGGACAGGGGGCTACCAATGAGCAGTTCTTC.

V is TRBV5-5 and J is TRBJ1-1; unclear D gene. The CDR3 is 12 amino acids. Germline V gene sequence: CDR1 SGHKS, CDR2 YYEKEE (reference sequence). V dropped 0 bases and J dropped 1 base, with 1 base sitting between them. The CDR3 coding sequence is TGTGCCAGCAGCTTGGCGAACACTGAAGCTTTCTTT. Its protein product is CASSLANTEAFF.

CDR3 sequence: CASSLGGGRKGETQYF. The CDR3 DNA follows: TGCGCCAGCAGCTTGGGTGGCGGGAGGAAGGGCGAGACCCAGTACTTC. This chain connects TRBV5-1 to TRBJ2-5; 8 bases map to TRBD2. CDR3 size: 16 residues. With 0 bases clipped from V and 5 bases from J, the junction kept 9 bases outside the gene matches. Germline CDR1 is SGHRS and CDR2 is YFSETQ. Full variable domain (rest looked up from reference TRBV5-1 and TRBJ2-5): KAGVTQTPRYLIKTRGQQVTLSCSPISGHRSVSWYQQTPGQGLQFLFEYFSETQRNKGNFPGRFSGRQFSNSRSEMNVSTLELGDSALYLCASSLGGGRKGETQYFGPGTRLLVL.

This clone was seen only once. This rearrangement joins TRBV19 to TRBJ1-1; D remains unclear. This CDR3 is built from 13 residues. V was cut by 2 bases and J by 1 base, with 5 bases left in between. In germline, CDR1 is LNHDA, CDR2 SQIVND (reference sequence). CDR3 sequence (DNA): TGTGCCAGTAGTATACAGGCGAACACTGAAGCTTTCTTT. It specifies CASSIQANTEAFF.

The CDR3: CASSRTSAYEQYF. CDR3 nucleotides: TGTGCCAGCAGCCGGACTAGCGCCTACGAGCAGTACTTC. This rearrangement joins TRBV7-9 to TRBJ2-7; the match to TRBD2 covers 9 bases. V shed 5 bases, J shed 2 bases, and the junction held 1 base outside the gene matches. The CDR3 totals 13 residues. Per germline, CDR1 SEHNR and CDR2 FQNEAQ (reference sequence).